This record covers a single T cell receptor (beta chain). Some clones are missing from TCRdb's copy, which holds only in-frame ones; the method was immunoSEQ multiplex PCR. The sample records 40,000 to 60,000 clones, approximately 92% being singletons. The data are from a study of T cell changes during pregnancy in multiple sclerosis. The sequenced sample was CD4+ T cells from peripheral blood mononuclear cells, obtained in the third trimester of pregnancy. The TCR comes from a female donor with multiple sclerosis, enrolled in a pregnancy study.

DNA for the CDR3: TGTGCCATCAGTGTGGGGGCAGGGGCTCTCGGGGCCAACGTCCTGACTTTC. Its translation: CAISVGAGALGANVLTF. The V call is TRBV10-3, the J call TRBJ2-6; weak D call: TRBD1 (6 bases). CDR1 and CDR2 from the germline V gene are ENHRY and SYGVKD. The CDR3 has 17 residues. V lost 4 bases and J 4 bases, leaving 17 bases between the germline ends.